This T cell receptor (beta chain) was sequenced in a study of beta chain features in type 1 diabetes. Study conclusions and caveats: Patients showed naive, central memory and Treg TCRB repertoires that appeared more similar than those of healthy donors. VDJ junctions from patients with type 1 diabetes contained fewer insertions and more deletions.

The isolated RNA, all of it, was reverse transcribed, so expressed TCRB transcripts were what got sequenced. TCRdb keeps only in-frame clones here, not all; method: immunoSEQ multiplex PCR. This table holds a few hundred thousand clones, less than 15% found once. Looked up from germline, CDR1 is SGHNT and CDR2 is YYREEE (reference sequence). The CDR3 has 15 amino acids. V lost 4 bases to trimming and J lost 6 bases; unmatched junction nucleotides: 11. This clone came up a few times. The antigen is undetermined. This clonotype was obtained from a young woman in good health. This chain joins TRBV5-4 and TRBJ2-7, with TRBD2 matching over 9 bases. Sequenced material: naive CD4+ T cells from blood. The CDR3 reads CASSPLAGGSGEQYF. The CDR3, as DNA: TGTGCCAGCAGCCCCTTGGCGGGAGGGTCGGGCGAGCAGTACTTC. The full variable domain, completed using reference TRBV5-4 and TRBJ2-7, is ETGVTQSPTHLIKTRGQQVTLRCSSQSGHNTVSWYQQALGQGPQFIFQYYREEENGRGNFPPRFSGLQFPNYSSELNVNALELDDSALYLCASSPLAGGSGEQYFGPGTRLTVT.